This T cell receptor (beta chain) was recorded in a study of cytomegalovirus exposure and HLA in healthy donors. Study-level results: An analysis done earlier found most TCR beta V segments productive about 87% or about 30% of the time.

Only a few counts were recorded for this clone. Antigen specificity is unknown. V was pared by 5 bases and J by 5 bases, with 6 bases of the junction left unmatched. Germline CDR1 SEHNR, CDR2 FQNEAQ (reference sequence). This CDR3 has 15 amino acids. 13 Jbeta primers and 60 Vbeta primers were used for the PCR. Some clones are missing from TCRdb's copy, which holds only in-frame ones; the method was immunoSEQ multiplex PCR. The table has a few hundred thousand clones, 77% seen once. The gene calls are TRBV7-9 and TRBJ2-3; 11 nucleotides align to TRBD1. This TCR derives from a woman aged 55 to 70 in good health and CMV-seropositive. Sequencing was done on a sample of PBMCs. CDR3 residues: CASSGGQGVRDTQYF. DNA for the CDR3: TGTGCCAGCAGCGGGGGACAGGGGGTTAGAGATACGCAGTATTTT.